The 23 T cell receptor beta chains below were found in one sample sequenced in a study of blood T cell repertoires in COVID-19. Only in-frame clones appear in the TCRdb table, and some are missing; sequencing was by immunoSEQ multiplex PCR. The data hold 35,000 to 55,000 clones, with approximately 81% observed a single time. The sequenced material came from peripheral blood. Source of these receptors: a woman between 70 and 85 years old with acute or convalescent COVID-19.

The CDR3 sequence is CASGWGQGYNEQFF. The CDR3 nucleotides are TGTGCCAGTGGCTGGGGACAGGGATATAATGAGCAGTTCTTC. This sequence joins TRBV19 and TRBJ2-1; TRBD1 matches 9 bases. The V gene end was trimmed by 8 bases and the J gene end by 7 bases; junction bases not matched to a gene: 9. The germline CDR1 and CDR2 sequences are LNHDA and SQIVND (reference sequence). This CDR3 comprises 14 residues. Full variable domain (missing parts from reference TRBV19 and TRBJ2-1): DGGITQSPKYLFRKEGQNVTLSCEQNLNHDAMYWYRQDPGQGLRLIYYSQIVNDFQKGDIAEGYSVSREKKESFPLTVTSAQKNPTAFYLCASGWGQGYNEQFFGPGTRLTVL.

The CDR3 sequence is CASSPQGWDTQYF. The CDR3 DNA is TGTGCCAGCAGCCCACAGGGTTGGGATACGCAGTATTTT. This chain joins TRBV7-3 and TRBJ2-3; the D gene is possibly TRBD1 (6 bases). V lost 5 bases and J 6 bases, leaving 12 bases between the germline ends. The germline CDR1 and CDR2 sequences are SGHTA and FQGTGA. The CDR3 length is 13 residues.

The rearrangement joins TRBV6-2 or TRBV6-3 to TRBJ2-7; D is unclear. The length of the CDR3 is 15 residues. Trimming removed 0 bases from V and 1 base from J, with 10 bases in between. Germline-derived CDR1 and CDR2 are MNHEY and SVGEGT. Written as DNA, the CDR3 is TGTGCCAGCAGTTACTCTCAAGCCGTATCCTACGAGCAGTACTTC. It yields the protein CASSYSQAVSYEQYF.

This chain links TRBV27 with TRBJ1-5; perhaps TRBD1 as D (6 bases). V lost 4 bases, J lost 12 bases, and 13 bases lay in between. From germline, CDR1 is MNHEY and CDR2 SMNVEV (reference sequence). The CDR3 runs 12 residues. The CDR3 region is CASSSITGLQHF. In DNA, the CDR3 is TGTGCCAGCAGTTCTATAACAGGGCTCCAGCATTTT.

The V call is TRBV27, the J call TRBJ1-3; D is unresolved. Germline assignment: CDR1 MNHEY and CDR2 SMNVEV (reference sequence). The CDR3 contains 13 residues. Trimming took 6 bases from V and 4 from J, leaving 10 bases between them. CDR3 sequence reads: CASSRGGGNTIYF. The CDR3 DNA reads TGTGCCAGCAGCCGGGGAGGCGGAAACACCATATATTTT.

The genes are TRBV2 and TRBJ1-1, with D unresolved. Looked up from germline, CDR1 is SNHLY and CDR2 is FYNNEI. The CDR3 has 13 residues. V was clipped by 4 bases and J by 3 bases, with 9 bases between them. The CDR3 protein is CASSARGDTEAFF. For the CDR3, the DNA is TGTGCCAGCAGTGCCCGGGGAGACACTGAAGCTTTCTTT.

V is TRBV3-1 (or the pseudogene TRBV3-2) and J is TRBJ2-7; 12 bases agree with TRBD2. This CDR3 is 16 amino acids long. Germline V gene lookup returns CDR1 LGHDT and CDR2 YNNKEL (reference sequence). With 3 bases clipped from V and 2 bases from J, the junction kept 5 bases outside the gene matches. The CDR3 DNA reads as TGTGCCAGCAGCCAGGGTCTAGCGGGAGGGCCCTACGAGCAGTACTTC. This encodes CASSQGLAGGPYEQYF.

V usage is TRBV7-2 and J usage is TRBJ2-2, with 9 bases fitting TRBD2. This CDR3 spans 17 amino acids. V dropped 0 bases and J dropped 7; count of bases not matched to a gene: 9. Germline lookup yields CDR1 SGHTA and CDR2 FQGNSA. This chain's CDR3 is CASSLAASSGTGGELFF. The CDR3 nucleotides read TGTGCCAGCAGCTTAGCCGCGTCTAGCGGGACGGGCGGGGAGCTGTTTTTT.

The chain combines TRBV6-5 with TRBJ1-2; the D gene is possibly TRBD1 (5 bases). The ends were cut back, 6 bases at V and 6 bases at J, with 17 bases in the middle. This CDR3 is built from 14 residues. Germline V gene lookup returns CDR1 MNHEY and CDR2 SVGAGI. The CDR3 here is CASRSGGIRDGYTF. The CDR3 region has the DNA TGTGCCAGCAGATCGGGGGGAATAAGAGATGGCTACACCTTC.

The gene calls are TRBV9 and TRBJ2-5; D might be TRBD2 (5 bases). V was cut by 0 bases and J by 5 bases, with 11 bases left in between. Looked up from germline, CDR1 is SGDLS and CDR2 is YYNGEE. The CDR3 loop spans 14 amino acids. As DNA, the CDR3 is TGTGCCAGCAGCGTAGAAGGCCCGGGGGAGACCCAGTACTTC. This codes for CASSVEGPGETQYF.

The V call is TRBV30, the J call TRBJ2-6; 7 positions agree with TRBD1. Per the germline V gene, CDR1 is GTSNPN and CDR2 is SVGIG (reference sequence). J gave up 0 bases and V 2 bases, and 13 bases lay outside the gene matches. The CDR3 length is 19 residues. CDR3 in amino acids: CAWSRSRTGVFSGANVLTF. CDR3 DNA sequence: TGTGCCTGGAGTAGGTCCCGGACAGGAGTTTTCTCTGGGGCCAACGTCCTGACTTTC.

The chain uses TRBV6-1 and TRBJ2-7; D perhaps matches TRBD2 (6 bases). With 1 base removed from V and 4 bases from J, the gap between germline ends came to 11 bases. The germline V gene has CDR1 MNHNS and CDR2 SASEGT. CDR3 length: 14 residues. CDR3 coding DNA: TGTGCCAGCAGTGAAGTAGGGACTCAGTACGAGCAGTACTTC. Residues: CASSEVGTQYEQYF.

This clone was observed a handful of times. The V gene is TRBV19, the J gene TRBJ1-1; D call uncertain. The CDR3 is made up of 15 amino acids. V shed 2 bases and J shed 1 base, with 11 bases lying between them. The germline V gene has CDR1 LNHDA and CDR2 SQIVND (reference sequence). The CDR3, as DNA: TGTGCCAGTAGTATAACGGCCAGGCAGAACACTGAAGCTTTCTTT. It yields the protein CASSITARQNTEAFF.

This clone showed up just once. This chain uses TRBV24-1 with TRBJ2-3, with D possibly matching TRBD1 (6 bases). The CDR3 contains 16 residues. V shed 3 bases and J shed 0 bases, with 12 bases lying between them. Germline values: CDR1 KGHDR, CDR2 SFDVKD. CDR3 residues: CATSDPGQLSTDTQYF. Here the CDR3 DNA reads TGTGCCACCAGTGATCCGGGACAACTAAGCACAGATACGCAGTATTTT.

The rearrangement uses TRBV3-1 (or the pseudogene TRBV3-2) and TRBJ2-1, with D perhaps TRBD2 (6 bases). The CDR3 is 15 amino acids. Deletions cut 4 bases from V and 3 bases from J, with 13 bases between. Germline CDR1 reads LGHDT; CDR2 reads YNNKEL (reference sequence). The CDR3 nucleotides read TGTGCCAGCAGCCTCTCGACTAGGTTCTACAATGAGCAGTTCTTC. Amino acids: CASSLSTRFYNEQFF.

J is TRBJ2-1 and V is TRBV6-5; 9 bases match TRBD2. The CDR3 has 16 residues. Looked up from germline, CDR1 is MNHEY and CDR2 is SVGAGI. The junction had 8 bases not matched to a gene; V was cut back by 4 bases and J by 4 bases. In nucleotides, the CDR3 is TGTGCCAGCAGTTCCCCTGGGACTAGCATTTACAATGAGCAGTTCTTC. Translated, it gives CASSSPGTSIYNEQFF.

V is TRBV7-2 and J is TRBJ1-2; 8 bases are a match to TRBD1. Germline V gene data show CDR1 as SGHTA and CDR2 as FQGNSA. Trimming at V came to 5 bases and at J to 4 bases, leaving 9 bases not matched to a gene. The CDR3 has 15 amino acids. This CDR3 reads CASSANQGASYGYTF. The CDR3 DNA sequence: TGTGCCAGCAGCGCGAACCAGGGGGCCAGCTATGGCTACACCTTC.

The genes are TRBV11-2 and TRBJ2-3; tentatively, D is TRBD2 (5 bases). Per germline, CDR1 SGHAT and CDR2 FQNNGV. Trimming took off 3 bases at V and 3 bases at J, with 10 bases between the two ends. CDR3 size: 14 residues. CDR3 sequence: CASSLLRRTDTQYF. DNA for the CDR3: TGTGCCAGCAGCTTGCTGAGGAGGACAGATACGCAGTATTTT.

CDR3 bases: TGTGCCAGTATCGGTCGGACTAGCGGAATCAGCTCCTACAATGAGCAGTTCTTC. Protein product: CASIGRTSGISSYNEQFF. The V call is TRBV19, the J call TRBJ2-1, with 10 positions matching TRBD2. The CDR3 is 18 amino acids. The germline V gene encodes CDR1 LNHDA and CDR2 SQIVND (reference sequence). V lost 7 bases and J lost 0; bases outside the gene matches: 12.

The chain uses TRBV25-1 and TRBJ2-7; TRBD1 matches at 7 bases. Germline trimming cut 4 bases from V and 0 bases from J; bases unmatched to any gene: 3. This CDR3 contains 14 residues. CDR1 is MGHDK and CDR2 is SYGVNS in the germline V gene. CDR3 sequence: CASSVGDSSYEQYF. As DNA, the CDR3 is TGTGCCAGCAGTGTCGGGGACAGCTCCTACGAGCAGTACTTC.

V usage is TRBV9 and J usage is TRBJ2-3; TRBD2 agrees at 10 bases. Germline loops: CDR1 SGDLS, CDR2 YYNGEE. After removal of 2 bases from V and 1 base from J, the junction contained 4 bases not matched to a gene. There are 16 residues in the CDR3. The CDR3 is CASSVRGTSGTDTQYF. The DNA for the CDR3 is TGTGCCAGCAGCGTGAGGGGGACTAGCGGCACAGATACGCAGTATTTT.

The table lists this clone with a count of one. The rearrangement links TRBV6-5 to TRBJ1-1, with a weak D call TRBD1 (5 bases). The CDR3 covers 14 residues. Trimming left V 0 bases short and J 5 bases short, with 10 bases between. Germline loops: CDR1 MNHEY, CDR2 SVGAGI. As DNA, the CDR3 is TGTGCCAGCAGTTACTCGCGGGGCCGGACTGAAGCTTTCTTT. Translating it yields CASSYSRGRTEAFF.

The V gene is TRBV7-9, the J gene TRBJ1-1; D ambiguous. With 5 bases removed from V and 1 base from J, the gap between germline ends came to 8 bases. The CDR3 length is 13 residues. The V gene's germline CDR1 is SEHNR and CDR2 FQNEAQ (reference sequence). The CDR3 sequence: CASSPPRNTEAFF. The CDR3 region has the DNA TGTGCCAGCAGCCCACCGCGGAACACTGAAGCTTTCTTT.